Following are 32 T cell receptor beta chains from one sample sequenced in a study of blood T cell repertoires in COVID-19. Repertoires were generated with immunoSEQ multiplex PCR, while TCRdb's copy carries only in-frame clones and drops some. The data contain hundreds of thousands of clones, 75% to 90% of them seen just once; the ten biggest clones take up about 1%. Sequencing input: PBMCs or T cells enriched from blood (not recorded which). These TCRs come from a man aged 18 to 30 who had recovered from COVID-19.

This chain connects TRBV12-3 or TRBV12-4 to TRBJ1-2; 7 bases match TRBD1. This CDR3 comprises 11 residues. J gave up 6 bases and V 10 bases, and 5 bases lay outside the gene matches. The chain's CDR3 is CATNRGHGYTF. The CDR3 DNA is TGTGCCACCAACAGGGGCCATGGCTACACCTTC.

The V call is TRBV27, the J call TRBJ1-2; 12 bases agree with TRBD1. V dropped 2 bases and J dropped 7; count of bases not matched to a gene: 5. The germline gives CDR1 MNHEY, CDR2 SMNVEV (reference sequence). The length of the CDR3 is 15 residues. The CDR3 loop is CASSLIGTGGAGYTF. The CDR3 DNA is TGTGCCAGCAGTTTAATCGGGACAGGGGGCGCTGGCTACACCTTC.

The chain joins TRBV7-8 to TRBJ1-5; TRBD1 aligns across 7 bases. The CDR3 totals 17 residues. Germline V gene sequence: CDR1 SGHVS, CDR2 FQNEAQ. Unmatched junction bases numbered 10, after V lost 5 bases and J lost 0 bases. The CDR3 coding sequence is TGTGCCAGCAGCCCCCGGACAGGCCAATATAGCAATCAGCCCCAGCATTTT. It translates to CASSPRTGQYSNQPQHF.

This clone was observed a few times. The chain carries TRBV2 and TRBJ2-7, with no clear D. The CDR3 consists of 12 residues. Germline V gene sequence: CDR1 SNHLY, CDR2 FYNNEI. The V gene lost 6 bases and the J gene lost 2 bases, with 8 bases spanning the gap. The CDR3 spells CASRLNTYEQYF. In DNA, the CDR3 is TGTGCCAGCAGGTTAAACACCTACGAGCAGTACTTC.

This sequence joins TRBV7-8 and TRBJ1-5; D possibly corresponds to TRBD1 (5 bases). V shed 1 base and J shed 0 bases, with 13 bases lying between them. Germline CDR1 reads SGHVS; CDR2 reads FQNEAQ. The CDR3 loop spans 17 amino acids. CDR3 in amino acids: CASSLVGALISNQPQHF. DNA of the CDR3: TGTGCCAGCAGCTTAGTAGGGGCACTAATTAGCAATCAGCCCCAGCATTTT.

The chain combines TRBV29-1 with TRBJ1-1; possible D gene TRBD1, 6 bases. Germline lookup yields CDR1 SQVTM and CDR2 ANQGSEA. This CDR3 is built from 13 residues. V was pared by 3 bases and J by 11 bases, with 19 bases between. The CDR3 loop is CSVDFPKGGRAFF. CDR3 in DNA: TGCAGCGTTGACTTTCCAAAAGGGGGAAGGGCTTTCTTT.

The CDR3 sequence: CASSYSYSSYEQYF. The CDR3 DNA follows: TGTGCCAGCAGTTACTCCTACAGCTCCTACGAGCAGTACTTC. The genes are TRBV6-5 and TRBJ2-7; D not resolved. V lost 0 bases to trimming and J lost 0 bases, with 6 bases between them. The CDR3 extends over 14 amino acids. Germline CDR1 reads MNHEY; CDR2 reads SVGAGI.

The chain is built from TRBV5-5 and TRBJ1-1; no clear D. In germline, CDR1 is SGHKS, CDR2 YYEKEE (reference sequence). There are 14 residues in the CDR3. Trimming removed 1 base from V and 8 bases from J, with 15 bases in between. CDR3 region: CASSLNQRGLEAFF. CDR3 bases: TGTGCCAGCAGCTTGAACCAGCGTGGCCTAGAAGCTTTCTTT. The full variable domain, with the rest looked up from reference TRBV5-5 and TRBJ1-1, is DAGVTQSPTHLIKTRGQQVTLRCSPISGHKSVSWYQQVLGQGPQFIFQYYEKEERGRGNFPDRFSARQFPNYSSELNVNALLLGDSALYLCASSLNQRGLEAFFGQGTRLTVV.

The V and J genes are TRBV5-1 and TRBJ2-5; TRBD1 aligns across 7 bases. Germline assignment: CDR1 SGHRS and CDR2 YFSETQ. V gave up 4 bases and J gave up 1 base; unmatched junction bases: 16. This CDR3 contains 18 residues. The CDR3 DNA is TGCGCCAGCAGCCTAAACCTGCTAGGGGGCGCAACCCAAGAGACCCAGTACTTC. Translated: CASSLNLLGGATQETQYF.

This clone came up once. The gene calls are TRBV6-1 and TRBJ1-1; 9 positions agree with TRBD1. J was trimmed by 2 bases and V by 3 bases; bases with no gene match: 1. CDR1 and CDR2 (germline): MNHNS, SASEGT. This CDR3 has 14 residues. CDR3 bases: TGTGCCAGCAGTGAGGACAGGGGCAACACTGAAGCTTTCTTT. This translates into CASSEDRGNTEAFF.

V usage is TRBV4-1 and J usage is TRBJ2-1; unclear D gene. V was clipped by 1 base and J by 2 bases, with 9 bases between them. The CDR3 extends over 15 amino acids. The germline gives CDR1 MGHRA, CDR2 YSYEKL. The CDR3 loop is CASSQGGLTYNEQFF. CDR3 nucleotide sequence: TGCGCCAGCAGCCAAGGCGGATTGACCTACAATGAGCAGTTCTTC.

The V and J genes are TRBV5-1 and TRBJ1-1; TRBD1 matches 11 bases. With 1 base clipped from V and 6 bases from J, the junction kept 5 bases outside the gene matches. Germline values: CDR1 SGHRS, CDR2 YFSETQ. This CDR3 is built from 15 residues. As DNA, the CDR3 is TGCGCCAGCAGCTTGACCGGGACAGGGGGGCCTGAAGCTTTCTTT. It encodes CASSLTGTGGPEAFF. Variable domain in full (rest from reference TRBV5-1 and TRBJ1-1): KAGVTQTPRYLIKTRGQQVTLSCSPISGHRSVSWYQQTPGQGLQFLFEYFSETQRNKGNFPGRFSGRQFSNSRSEMNVSTLELGDSALYLCASSLTGTGGPEAFFGQGTRLTVV.

V usage is TRBV9 and J usage is TRBJ2-3; TRBD2 matches at 7 bases. Germline-derived CDR1 and CDR2 are SGDLS and YYNGEE. The CDR3 has 15 amino acids. V dropped 2 bases and J dropped 2; count of bases not matched to a gene: 5. The CDR3 DNA reads TGTGCCAGCAGCGTGAGACTAGCTAACACAGATACGCAGTATTTT. This encodes CASSVRLANTDTQYF.

The chain couples TRBV7-3 to TRBJ1-6; the match to TRBD1 covers 11 bases. The germline gives CDR1 SGHTA, CDR2 FQGTGA. Trimming cost V 3 bases and J 10 bases; bases outside gene matches: 5. CDR3 size: 15 residues. The CDR3 DNA reads as TGTGCCAGCAGCTTGGGGACAGGGGGTCAATCACCCCTCCACTTT. Protein: CASSLGTGGQSPLHF.

The CDR3: CSVASPDTQYF. The CDR3 bases are TGCAGCGTTGCCTCCCCAGATACGCAGTATTTT. The V gene is TRBV29-1, the J gene TRBJ2-3; D remains unclear. Per germline, CDR1 SQVTM and CDR2 ANQGSEA. V shed 4 bases and J shed 4 bases, with 6 bases lying between them. This CDR3 spans 11 amino acids.

The chain recombines TRBV18 with TRBJ1-5; D is unresolved. The CDR3 consists of 18 residues. With 2 bases removed from V and 0 bases from J, the gap between germline ends came to 17 bases. In germline, CDR1 is KGHSH, CDR2 LQKENI. The CDR3 sequence: CASSPSRVDWYSNQPQHF. CDR3 nucleotide sequence: TGTGCCAGCTCACCAAGTCGGGTAGATTGGTATAGCAATCAGCCCCAGCATTTT. The full variable domain, rest sourced from reference TRBV18 and TRBJ1-5, is NAGVMQNPRHLVRRRGQEARLRCSPMKGHSHVYWYRQLPEEGLKFMVYLQKENIIDESGMPKERFSAEFPKEGPSILRIQQVVRGDSAAYFCASSPSRVDWYSNQPQHFGDGTRLSIL.

The chain carries TRBV5-6 and TRBJ1-5; TRBD1 matches 12 bases. The CDR3 has 16 residues. V was pared by 4 bases and J by 5 bases, with 7 bases of the junction left unmatched. Germline values: CDR1 SGHDT, CDR2 YYEEEE. The CDR3 region has the DNA TGTGCCAGCAGCCACGCTGGGACAGGGGGCTATCAGCCCCAGCATTTT. Amino acid sequence: CASSHAGTGGYQPQHF. Full variable domain (remainder filled in from reference TRBV5-6 and TRBJ1-5): DAGVTQSPTHLIKTRGQQVTLRCSPKSGHDTVSWYQQALGQGPQFIFQYYEEEERQRGNFPDRFSGHQFPNYSSELNVNALLLGDSALYLCASSHAGTGGYQPQHFGDGTRLSIL.

The chain employs TRBV9 and TRBJ2-1; TRBD1 might be the D (6 bases). Between the trimmed V and J ends, which lost 4 bases and 6 bases, there was a span of 17 bases. From germline, CDR1 is SGDLS and CDR2 YYNGEE. There are 15 residues in the CDR3. The CDR3 protein is CASSRGTGIFNEQFF. DNA for the CDR3: TGTGCCAGCAGCAGAGGTACAGGGATATTCAATGAGCAGTTCTTC.

The V and J genes are TRBV10-3 and TRBJ2-7; 10 bases map to TRBD1. J lost 5 bases, V lost 6 bases, and 10 bases had no gene match. Germline V gene sequence: CDR1 ENHRY, CDR2 SYGVKD. The CDR3 sequence is 15 residues long. The CDR3 spells CAISETGGASDEQYF. Here the CDR3 DNA reads TGTGCCATCAGCGAGACAGGGGGCGCGTCGGACGAGCAGTACTTC.

This rearrangement joins TRBV28 to TRBJ1-5; 7 bases are shared with TRBD1. Trimming took 6 bases from V and 2 from J; bases not matched to a gene: 7. The CDR3 has 15 amino acids. Germline values: CDR1 MDHEN, CDR2 SYDVKM. Here the CDR3 DNA reads TGTGCCAGCAGGCCTGGGACAGCTGGCAATCAGCCCCAGCATTTT. Its protein product is CASRPGTAGNQPQHF.

This rearrangement joins TRBV12-5 to TRBJ2-7; TRBD1 might be the D (6 bases). The germline V gene has CDR1 LGHNT and CDR2 FRNRAP. V was trimmed by 3 bases and J by 1 base, leaving 19 bases between them. CDR3 length: 17 amino acids. This CDR3 is CASGFSPGASLSYEQYF. The CDR3 nucleotides are TGTGCTAGTGGTTTTTCCCCAGGGGCCTCCCTATCCTACGAGCAGTACTTC.

This clone was observed a handful of times. The sample holds other DNA sequences that translate to the same CDR3. V is TRBV3-1 (or the pseudogene TRBV3-2) and J is TRBJ1-2; D possibly corresponds to TRBD1 (6 bases). Germline CDR1 is LGHDT and CDR2 is YNNKEL (reference sequence). Trimming removed 4 bases at V and 4 bases at J, with 10 bases between. This CDR3 has 13 amino acids. CDR3 protein: CASSLGQPYGYTF. The DNA for the CDR3 is TGTGCCAGCAGCCTCGGACAGCCCTATGGCTACACCTTC.

This chain uses TRBV2 with TRBJ1-1; D gene unclear. Trimming pared 7 bases from V and 4 bases from J, leaving 13 bases between. Per the germline V gene, CDR1 is SNHLY and CDR2 is FYNNEI. The CDR3 sequence is 13 residues long. The CDR3 bases are TGTGCCAGCATGCGGTCCCTGTCCACTGAAGCTTTCTTT. Its translation: CASMRSLSTEAFF.

The chain couples TRBV7-3 to TRBJ2-4; D gene unclear. Germline V lookup: CDR1 SGHTA, CDR2 FQGTGA. The V gene lost 4 bases and the J gene lost 0 bases, with 10 bases spanning the gap. The CDR3 runs 15 residues. The CDR3 loop reads CASSSEPLAKNIQYF. The DNA of the CDR3 is TGTGCCAGCAGCTCGGAGCCCCTAGCCAAAAACATTCAGTACTTC.

This clone was recorded only once. J is TRBJ2-2 and V is TRBV5-1; TRBD2 might be the D (6 bases). Trimming took 1 base from V and 3 from J, leaving 13 bases between them. This CDR3 contains 16 residues. CDR1 SGHRS and CDR2 YFSETQ come from the germline V gene. CDR3 protein: CASSLRTGVYTGELFF. In nucleotides, the CDR3 is TGCGCCAGCAGCTTGAGGACGGGGGTGTACACCGGGGAGCTGTTTTTT. The variable domain in full, completed from reference TRBV5-1 and TRBJ2-2, reads KAGVTQTPRYLIKTRGQQVTLSCSPISGHRSVSWYQQTPGQGLQFLFEYFSETQRNKGNFPGRFSGRQFSNSRSEMNVSTLELGDSALYLCASSLRTGVYTGELFFGEGSRLTVL.

The V and J genes are TRBV29-1 and TRBJ1-1; TRBD1 might be the D (5 bases). Trimming removed 5 bases at V and 4 bases at J, with 14 bases between. Per germline, CDR1 SQVTM and CDR2 ANQGSEA. The CDR3 has 13 amino acids. CDR3 region: CSVLSRGGTEAFF. The CDR3 DNA sequence: TGCAGCGTTTTAAGCCGGGGGGGCACTGAAGCTTTCTTT.

This chain connects TRBV19 to TRBJ2-1, with 11 nucleotides matching TRBD2. This CDR3 comprises 15 residues. V lost 6 bases, J lost 6 bases, and 7 bases stayed unmatched. Germline values: CDR1 LNHDA, CDR2 SQIVND (reference sequence). CDR3 DNA sequence: TGTGCCAGTAGCCAAATTGGGACTAGCGGCAATGAGCAGTTCTTC. Translated, it gives CASSQIGTSGNEQFF.

The J gene is TRBJ2-2, the V gene TRBV25-1; TRBD1 is a possible D gene (6 bases). The CDR3 runs to 14 residues. Trimming took off 8 bases at V and 1 base at J, with 11 bases between the two ends. Germline V gives CDR1 MGHDK, CDR2 SYGVNS. The chain's CDR3 is CASGKQGNTGELFF. In nucleotides, the CDR3 is TGTGCCAGCGGGAAACAGGGGAACACCGGGGAGCTGTTTTTT.

In this sample, this clone turned up a few times. The V and J genes are TRBV14 and TRBJ1-3; 8 bases are shared with TRBD1. The V and J ends lost 4 bases and 1 base, in that order; junction bases with no gene match: 6. The CDR3 consists of 16 residues. Germline V gene sequence: CDR1 SGHDN, CDR2 FVKESK. The CDR3 loop is CASSLRTGKSGNTIYF. DNA of the CDR3: TGTGCCAGCAGCCTCCGGACAGGGAAGTCTGGAAACACCATATATTTT.

Turning to this clone: The junction and the germline gene differ at one end; a read error may be behind it. The V gene is TRBV6-5, the J gene TRBJ1-5; no reliable D call. The CDR3 consists of 14 residues. Germline V CDR1 and CDR2: MNHEY, SVGAGI. The DNA for the CDR3 is TGTGCCAGCAGTTACGCGGAACGGGGTCAGACCCAGCATTTT. As protein: CASSYAERGQTQHF.

This rearrangement joins TRBV5-1 to TRBJ1-1; 7 positions match TRBD1. The CDR3 sequence is 15 residues long. CDR1 and CDR2 (germline): SGHRS, YFSETQ. V was clipped by 7 bases and J by 1 base; unmatched bases: 10. DNA for the CDR3: TGCGCCAGCGCCCCGGGACAGACCTCGAACACTGAAGCTTTCTTT. This encodes CASAPGQTSNTEAFF.

This chain links TRBV4-3 with TRBJ2-7; 11 bases align to TRBD1. V lost 1 base to trimming and J lost 3 bases; unmatched junction nucleotides: 5. The CDR3 is 16 residues long. Germline CDR1 and CDR2: LGHNA and YSLEER. The CDR3: CASSQGRDRGSYEQYF. CDR3 nucleotide sequence: TGCGCCAGCAGCCAAGGTCGGGACAGGGGGAGCTACGAGCAGTACTTC.